Shown below are 15 T cell receptor beta chains from a single sample sequenced in a study of T-cell memory formation after mild COVID-19. TCRdb re-called the 5' RACE reads through MiXCR, storing one row per CDR3 protein. Among about 470,000 distinct CDR3 sequences, approximately 23% were seen once, and the ten largest hold around 12%. Sequenced material: PBMCs or a T cell subset sorted from them (not recorded which). Receptor source: an adult woman who had mild COVID-19 (a few samples of this study predate the infection). Cell type and time point are not known.

The rearrangement joins TRBV7-9 to TRBJ1-2, with 7 bases fitting TRBD1. This CDR3 has 16 amino acids. The V and J ends lost 5 bases and 4 bases, in that order; junction bases with no gene match: 13. The germline gives CDR1 SEHNR, CDR2 FQNEAQ (reference sequence). CDR3 protein: CASSLPPRDSTYGYTF. CDR3 bases: TGTGCCAGCAGCCTCCCGCCCCGGGACAGTACCTATGGCTACACCTTC.

The rearrangement links TRBV10-3 to TRBJ1-2; maybe TRBD1 (5 bases). Germline V CDR1 and CDR2: ENHRY, SYGVKD. CDR3 size: 14 residues. V was clipped by 5 bases and J by 7 bases, with 17 bases between them. For the CDR3, the DNA is TGTGCCATCAGTCGCCAGGGATCGGCACGTGGCTACACCTTC. Protein: CAISRQGSARGYTF.

The DNA for the CDR3 is TGTGCCAGCAGTGTACCGGGACTAGCGGGAGGAGCTCGGACCGGGGAGCTGTTTTTT. Translated: CASSVPGLAGGARTGELFF. This chain joins TRBV6-5 and TRBJ2-2; TRBD2 matches at 15 bases. CDR1 MNHEY and CDR2 SVGAGI come from the germline V gene. The CDR3 consists of 19 residues. The ends lost 5 bases at V and 5 bases at J; junction bases unmatched: 12.

The rearrangement links TRBV5-1 to TRBJ2-1; TRBD2 is a possible D gene (5 bases). The ends were cut back, 4 bases at V and 6 bases at J, with 14 bases in the middle. The CDR3 totals 14 residues. Germline CDR1 is SGHRS and CDR2 is YFSETQ. CDR3 sequence: CASSLGDYVNEQFF. The CDR3 coding sequence is TGCGCCAGCAGCCTAGGAGACTACGTCAATGAGCAGTTCTTC.

A few counts support this clonotype. The J gene is TRBJ2-3, the V gene TRBV7-9, with unresolved D. Trimming removed 5 bases from V and 4 bases from J, with 4 bases in between. CDR3 length: 11 amino acids. CDR1 and CDR2 from the germline V gene are SEHNR and FQNEAQ (reference sequence). The CDR3 sequence: CASSKADTQYF. The CDR3 DNA sequence: TGTGCCAGCAGCAAAGCAGATACGCAGTATTTT.

The rearrangement joins TRBV10-3 to TRBJ2-7; TRBD2 matches at 8 bases. This CDR3 has 13 amino acids. Germline V gene sequence: CDR1 ENHRY, CDR2 SYGVKD. The trim removed 6 bases at V and 7 bases at J, leaving 8 bases unmatched. The CDR3 coding sequence is TGTGCCATCAGCTCCGGGACTAGTGAAGAGCAGTACTTC. It encodes CAISSGTSEEQYF.

The rearrangement uses TRBV7-2 and TRBJ2-4; D is perhaps TRBD2 (5 bases). The V gene's germline CDR1 is SGHTA and CDR2 FQGNSA. Trimming removed 5 bases at V and 9 bases at J, with 23 bases between. The CDR3 runs to 16 residues. CDR3 nucleotide sequence: TGTGCCAGCAGCACCAATGCGGTTACGTCGAGCGGCATTCAGTACTTC. This sequence encodes CASSTNAVTSSGIQYF.

For the CDR3, the DNA is TGTGCCAGCAGCCCGGGACTTAGACAAGAGACCCAGTACTTC. Translation gives CASSPGLRQETQYF. The rearrangement links TRBV12-3 or TRBV12-4 to TRBJ2-5, with a tentative D call TRBD2 (6 bases). Between the trimmed V and J ends, which lost 6 bases and 2 bases, there was a span of 13 bases. The length of the CDR3 is 14 residues.

CDR3 nucleotide sequence: TGCAGTGCTAGTTCGACTAGCGGGAGGGCCGGAGTCATTCAGTACTTC. This translates into CSASSTSGRAGVIQYF. This chain joins TRBV20-1 and TRBJ2-4; 14 nucleotides match TRBD2. The germline CDR1 and CDR2 sequences are DFQATT and SNEGSKA (reference sequence). The V segment lost 3 bases and the J segment 9 bases; nucleotides outside the gene matches: 10. The CDR3 covers 16 residues.

V is TRBV7-9 and J is TRBJ1-1; D not resolved. The CDR3 contains 12 residues. V lost 5 bases to trimming and J lost 5 bases, with 9 bases between them. Germline values: CDR1 SEHNR, CDR2 FQNEAQ (reference sequence). The CDR3 is CASSNLGTEAFF. In DNA form, the CDR3 reads TGTGCCAGCAGCAACTTGGGTACTGAAGCTTTCTTT.

The chain carries TRBV27 and TRBJ2-7; the D gene is possibly TRBD1 (5 bases). The CDR3 runs 12 residues. In germline, CDR1 is MNHEY, CDR2 SMNVEV (reference sequence). Trimming removed 6 bases at V and 7 bases at J, with 13 bases between. The CDR3 DNA reads TGTGCCAGCAGACGCAGGGTGGGTGAGCAGTACTTC. It yields the protein CASRRRVGEQYF.

This clonotype occurred many times. V and J are TRBV7-9 and TRBJ2-5, with D uncertain. The CDR3 is 13 residues long. CDR1 SEHNR and CDR2 FQNEAQ come from the germline V gene (reference sequence). Trimming removed 4 bases from V and 4 bases from J, with 10 bases in between. DNA of the CDR3: TGTGCCAGCAGCTCCTCTCCTAGAGAGACCCAGTACTTC. Protein sequence: CASSSSPRETQYF. Variable domain in full (rest from reference TRBV7-9 and TRBJ2-5): DTGVSQNPRHKITKRGQNVTFRCDPISEHNRLYWYRQTLGQGPEFLTYFQNEAQLEKSRLLSDRFSAERPKGSFSTLEIQRTEQGDSAMYLCASSSSPRETQYFGPGTRLLVL.

The CDR3 loop is CASSFEIPPDGNTGELFF. The CDR3 DNA reads as TGCGCCAGCAGCTTTGAAATCCCTCCGGACGGGAACACCGGGGAGCTGTTTTTT. The chain employs TRBV5-1 and TRBJ2-2, with unresolved D. V lost 2 bases, J lost 1 base, and 18 bases lay in between. Germline V CDR1 and CDR2: SGHRS, YFSETQ. This CDR3 comprises 18 residues.

This clonotype was counted many times. V gene TRBV5-1 combines with J gene TRBJ2-7, with TRBD1 matching over 9 bases. Losses at the gene ends were 5 bases for V and 1 base for J; bases not matched to a gene: 4. There are 14 residues in the CDR3. Germline V lookup: CDR1 SGHRS, CDR2 YFSETQ. CDR3 protein: CASRGQGNSYEQYF. As DNA, the CDR3 is TGCGCCAGCAGAGGACAGGGGAATTCCTACGAGCAGTACTTC.

This clonotype was counted only a few times. The J gene is TRBJ2-3, the V gene TRBV20-1, with 7 bases aligning to TRBD1. The trim removed 6 bases at V and 2 bases at J, leaving 17 bases unmatched. The CDR3 sequence is 17 residues long. The V gene's germline CDR1 is DFQATT and CDR2 SNEGSKA (reference sequence). The DNA of the CDR3 is TGCAGTGCCCACCGACGGACAGGAGCCCTAACCACAGATACGCAGTATTTT. This translates into CSAHRRTGALTTDTQYF.